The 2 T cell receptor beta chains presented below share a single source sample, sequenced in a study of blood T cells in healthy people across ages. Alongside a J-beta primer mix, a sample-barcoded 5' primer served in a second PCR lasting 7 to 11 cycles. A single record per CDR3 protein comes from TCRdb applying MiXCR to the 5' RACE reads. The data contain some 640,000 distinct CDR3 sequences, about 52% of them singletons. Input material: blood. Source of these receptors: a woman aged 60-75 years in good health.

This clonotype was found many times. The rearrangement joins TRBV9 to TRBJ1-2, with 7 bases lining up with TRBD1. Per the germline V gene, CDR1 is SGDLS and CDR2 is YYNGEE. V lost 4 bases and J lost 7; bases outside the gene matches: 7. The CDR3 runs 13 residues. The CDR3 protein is CASSPGGGRGYTF. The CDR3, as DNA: TGTGCCAGCAGCCCAGGGGGGGGCCGTGGCTACACCTTC. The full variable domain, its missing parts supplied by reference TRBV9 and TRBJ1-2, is DSGVTQTPKHLITATGQRVTLRCSPRSGDLSVYWYQQSLDQGLQFLIQYYNGEERAKGNILERFSAQQFPDLHSELNLSSLELGDSALYFCASSPGGGRGYTFGSGTRLTVV.

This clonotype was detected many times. CDR3 region: CASSPPLAGAYEQYF. The CDR3 bases are TGTGCCAGCAGTCCCCCTTTAGCGGGAGCCTACGAGCAGTACTTC. This chain links TRBV12-3 or TRBV12-4 with TRBJ2-7; TRBD2 aligns across 9 bases. The CDR3 covers 15 residues. The V and J ends lost 5 bases and 2 bases, in that order; junction bases with no gene match: 7.